This T cell receptor beta chain is drawn from a study of blood T cell repertoires in COVID-19. Whole-study context: Both acute and convalescent COVID-19 samples were obtained from the United States, Italy and Spain.

Those enrolled in Seattle joined during active infection and were followed longitudinally afterward. In the original processing: Amplification of reference gene primers provided the estimated nucleated cell counts. Sequenced by immunoSEQ multiplex PCR; TCRdb stores in-frame clones only, minus some. V, J and clone size reflect that table, while D and trimming were determined from the DNA. The sample holds fewer than 350,000 clones, approximately 87% seen once. This CDR3 comprises 18 residues. The germline CDR1 and CDR2 sequences are ENHRY and SYGVKD. Unmatched junction bases numbered 12, after V lost 2 bases and J lost 0 bases.

The sequence came from a woman in her thirties with COVID-19, enrolled during active disease. Sequences were obtained from peripheral blood. The rearrangement uses TRBV10-3 and TRBJ1-2; 7 bases match TRBD1. This chain's CDR3 is CAISEPLVGTVPNYGYTF. The CDR3 DNA reads TGTGCCATCAGTGAGCCGCTGGTCGGGACAGTCCCTAACTATGGCTACACCTTC.